What follows is one T cell receptor beta chain and its context. No antigen is known for it. No base-level quality is on record; no much larger clone is a single base apart. This sample stems from a study of blood T cell repertoires in COVID-19 (dated by TCRdb to 2019 to 2021). With respect to the entire study: Samples covering the acute and convalescent phases of COVID-19 were provided by collaborators in the United States, Italy and Spain. Samples came from the ongoing ImmuneRACE study (first 160 participants) plus 1,254 subjects from 6 global collaborators. The dataset comprised deeply sampled blood TCRbeta repertoires from subjects exposed to, actively infected with, or recovered from COVID-19. The prospective study material was composed of cDNA or gDNA derived from T cells, B-cell-depleted T cells, or PBMCs. Sample metadata almost always included a de-identified subject ID, COVID-19 status, age in years and sex. The repertoires were made available in a free public database intended to serve as a resource for research on the immune response to SARS-CoV-2. Where HLA class I and class II types were available, the types were taken from metadata supplied by the sample provider, not from assay-based typing.

Study-wide conclusions, independent of this receptor: Clinical and demographic metadata were provided uncurated, with the amount varying by source and participant.

TCRbeta CDR3 regions were amplified from genomic DNA using the immunoSEQ Assay, a bias-controlled multiplex PCR. The authors' pipeline ran thus. Nucleated cell counts per sample were estimated from amplification of reference gene primers within the assay. To quantify the absolute abundance of each unique TCRbeta CDR3 rearrangement, sequence reads were collapsed and filtered. For each sample, productive Simpson clonality was calculated as the square root of Simpson's diversity index across productive rearrangements. TCRdb retrieved this table from immuneACCESS and kept in-frame rearrangements only. Not all clones are present; in checked studies, unresolved V genes account for under half, and no reason is known for the remainder. Clonal size and the V and J genes are those of that table, whereas D and trimming came from the DNA. In all, the sample holds around 200,000 clones, and approximately 87% of those were seen once. The ten largest make up over 2% of the sample.

The collaborating institutions used their own protocols to collect whole blood in K2EDTA tubes. For TCRbeta analysis, collaborators shipped samples as frozen whole blood, isolated PBMCs, or DNA extracted from either of those sample types. CDR1 and CDR2 (GTSNPN, SVGIG) derive from the germline V gene (reference sequence). V is reduced by 7 bases and J by 2 bases, leaving a spacing of 11 bases between them. The CDR3 runs 13 residues from the cysteine to the phenylalanine. Only the CDR3 region is kept as DNA, spanning 39 bases read in frame from base 1. The chain is assembled from TRBV30 and TRBJ2-2; the D gene is perhaps TRBD2, from 6 matching bases. The clonotype was recovered from a woman in her 50s with acute or convalescent COVID-19. The sequenced sample consisted of peripheral blood. The CDR3 protein is CAYGTLNTGELFF. The DNA sequence reads TGTGCCTATGGGACTTTAAACACCGGGGAGCTGTTTTTT. Here the CDR3 is joined to the reference TRBV30 and TRBJ2-2 genes, and the full variable domain is: SQTIHQWPATLVQPVGSPLSLECTVEGTSNPNLYWYRQAAGRGLQLLFYSVGIGQISSEVPQNLSASRPQDRQFILSSKKLLLSDSGFYLCAYGTLNTGELFFGEGSRLTVL.